Listed below are T cell receptor beta chains from one sample, sequenced in a study of shared clonotypes between healthy human individuals. Some clones are missing from TCRdb's copy, which holds only in-frame ones; the method was immunoSEQ multiplex PCR. The sample has over a million clones, approximately 70% seen once. Sequenced: memory CD4+ T cells sorted from blood. The receptors come from a man aged 18 to 30 in good health. Both conserved end residues are part of each CDR3. A D gene is named only where the DNA matches it firmly. Clone sizes are given selectively: once, few, many, or a class where the clone is expanded.

TRBV19	few	NA	TRBJ2-5	CASSIGSGDETQYF	TGTGCCAGTAGTATTGGCTCTGGGGACGAGACCCAGTACTTC
TRBV18	NA	TRBD1	TRBJ2-5	CASSPTGGAETQYF	TGTGCCAGCTCACCTACAGGGGGCGCGGAGACCCAGTACTTC
TRBV18	NA	NA	TRBJ2-2	CASSPPVTGELFF	TGTGCCAGCTCACCACCAGTCACCGGGGAGCTGTTTTTT
TRBV28	NA	TRBD1	TRBJ1-1	CASRRSKGQGMNTEAFF	TGTGCCAGCAGACGTTCTAAGGGACAGGGAATGAACACTGAAGCTTTCTTT
TRBV10-2	once	NA	TRBJ1-1	CASSSDRKAFF	TGCGCCAGCAGTTCCGACAGAAAAGCTTTCTTT
TRBV29-1	NA	NA	TRBJ1-2	CSAWDSFSNGYTF	TGCAGCGCATGGGACTCTTTCTCAAATGGCTACACCTTC
TRBV19	NA	NA	TRBJ1-1	CASSIQASGSEAFF	TGTGCCAGTAGTATACAGGCCAGCGGATCTGAAGCTTTCTTT
TRBV6-6	NA	TRBD1	TRBJ2-2	CASRPGTGDTGELFF	TGTGCCAGCAGACCCGGGACAGGGGACACCGGGGAGCTGTTTTTT
TRBV5-1	NA	NA	TRBJ2-1	CASSPHPGEQFF	TGCGCCAGCAGCCCCCACCCTGGGGAGCAGTTCTTC
TRBV30	few	NA	TRBJ1-1	CAWSLMNTEAFF	TGTGCCTGGAGCTTGATGAACACTGAAGCTTTCTTT
TRBV2	NA	NA	TRBJ1-4	CASSYRSLGESEKLFF	TGTGCCAGCAGCTATAGGTCGCTGGGGGAAAGTGAAAAACTGTTTTTT
TRBV5-4	NA	NA	TRBJ2-6	CASSSGLGANVLTF	TGTGCCAGCAGCTCCGGACTTGGGGCCAACGTCCTGACTTTC
TRBV6-1	NA	NA	TRBJ2-2	CASKVDGVNTGELFF	TGTGCCAGCAAGGTAGACGGCGTGAACACCGGGGAGCTGTTTTTT
TRBV5-4	NA	NA	TRBJ2-1	CASSLAGGAYNEQFF	TGTGCCAGCAGCTTGGCTGGGGGAGCCTACAATGAGCAGTTCTTC
TRBV5-6	NA	TRBD1	TRBJ1-6	CASSLGQGNSPLHF	TGTGCCAGCAGCTTGGGACAGGGAAATTCACCCCTCCACTTT
TRBV19	NA	NA	TRBJ1-1	CASSSQGRGMNTEAFF	TGTGCCAGTAGTTCCCAGGGGAGGGGGATGAACACTGAAGCTTTCTTT
TRBV5-6	NA	TRBD2	TRBJ2-5	CASSPKQGTSGPQETQYF	TGTGCCAGCAGCCCAAAACAGGGTACTAGCGGGCCTCAAGAGACCCAGTACTTC
TRBV5-4	NA	NA	TRBJ2-5	CASSPDRETQYF	TGTGCCAGCAGCCCGGACAGAGAGACCCAGTACTTC
TRBV19	NA	TRBD1	TRBJ1-2	CASRGGGQGNGYTF	TGTGCCAGTAGGGGAGGTGGACAGGGTAATGGCTACACCTTC
TRBV27	NA	TRBD1	TRBJ1-1	CASSTRQGLGTEAFF	TGTGCCAGCAGTACCCGACAGGGGTTGGGGACTGAAGCTTTCTTT
TRBV5-4	NA	TRBD1	TRBJ1-4	CASSGGMGQQGEKLFF	TGTGCCAGCAGCGGTGGAATGGGACAGCAAGGCGAAAAACTGTTTTTT
TRBV7-2	NA	TRBD2	TRBJ2-3	CASSFTSRLARTQYF	TGTGCCAGCAGCTTTACCTCCAGACTAGCACGTACGCAGTATTTT
TRBV4-1	NA	TRBD1	TRBJ2-5	CASSQGGQGAPLIKTQYF	TGCGCCAGCAGCCAAGGGGGACAGGGGGCTCCATTGATAAAGACCCAGTACTTC
TRBV18	NA	TRBD1	TRBJ2-1	CASSPPGQGSGNEQFF	TGTGCCAGCTCACCACCGGGACAGGGGAGCGGGAATGAGCAGTTCTTC
TRBV10-3	NA	NA	TRBJ1-5	CAISEARGGNQPQHF	TGTGCCATCAGTGAGGCCAGGGGTGGCAATCAGCCCCAGCATTTT
TRBV2	NA	NA	TRBJ1-5	CASSKGPSINQPQHF	TGTGCCAGCAGTAAAGGGCCGTCGATCAATCAGCCCCAGCATTTT
TRBV18	NA	NA	TRBJ2-5	CASSRGGGETQYF	TGTGCCAGCTCGCGCGGTGGAGGGGAGACCCAGTACTTC
TRBV4-1	NA	TRBD2	TRBJ2-1	CASRGLAGARDSNNEQFF	TGCGCCAGCCGTGGACTAGCGGGAGCGAGGGATTCAAACAATGAGCAGTTCTTC
TRBV9	once	TRBD2	TRBJ2-3	CASSVEAGTSTDTQYF	TGTGCCAGCAGCGTCGAAGCGGGAACTAGCACAGATACGCAGTATTTT
TRBV30	NA	NA	TRBJ2-7	CAWSPPDLDEQYF	TGTGCCTGGAGTCCACCGGACTTAGACGAGCAGTACTTC
TRBV18	many	NA	TRBJ2-1	CASSRDSNEQFF	TGTGCCAGCTCACGGGACTCCAATGAGCAGTTCTTC
TRBV10-2	NA	TRBD1	TRBJ2-1	CASKEDRTYNEQFF	TGCGCCAGCAAAGAGGACAGGACCTACAATGAGCAGTTCTTC
TRBV5-1	NA	TRBD1	TRBJ2-3	CASSPDRGLTDTQYF	TGCGCCAGCAGCCCGGACAGGGGGCTGACAGATACGCAGTATTTT
TRBV19	NA	NA	TRBJ1-1	CASSKQTNTEAFF	TGTGCCAGTAGTAAACAGACGAACACTGAAGCTTTCTTT
TRBV19	NA	TRBD1	TRBJ1-5	CASSGTGGQPQHF	TGTGCCAGTTCCGGGACAGGGGGTCAGCCCCAGCATTTT
TRBV10-3	NA	NA	TRBJ1-2	CAISELSNYGYTF	TGTGCCATCAGTGAATTGTCTAACTATGGCTACACCTTC
TRBV5-4	NA	TRBD1	TRBJ2-4	CASSPGTGTSGGIQYF	TGTGCCAGCAGCCCCGGGACAGGGACATCGGGCGGCATTCAGTACTTC
TRBV6-1	NA	NA	TRBJ2-7	CASSEMTGLPGYEQYF	TGTGCCAGCAGTGAAATGACAGGTCTGCCTGGGTACGAGCAGTACTTC
TRBV10-3	NA	NA	TRBJ1-5	CAISESTGNQPQHF	TGTGCCATCAGTGAGTCTACAGGAAATCAGCCCCAGCATTTT
TRBV10-3	NA	NA	TRBJ1-4	CAISESTLGGRLNEKLFF	TGTGCCATCAGTGAGTCGACCTTGGGTGGGAGGCTGAATGAAAAACTGTTTTTT
TRBV28	NA	TRBD2	TRBJ2-1	CASSFPSGGRNEQFF	TGTGCCAGCAGTTTCCCTAGCGGGGGCAGGAATGAGCAGTTCTTC
TRBV28	NA	NA	TRBJ2-1	CASPWGGASEQFF	TGTGCCAGCCCCTGGGGGGGGGCCTCTGAGCAGTTCTTC
TRBV11-2	NA	TRBD2	TRBJ2-1	CASSLKGAGGNNEQFF	TGTGCCAGCAGCTTAAAAGGAGCGGGGGGCAACAATGAGCAGTTCTTC
TRBV5-4	few	NA	TRBJ1-6	CASEAFNSPLHF	TGTGCCAGTGAGGCCTTCAATTCACCCCTCCACTTT
TRBV5-8	NA	NA	TRBJ2-7	CASSLFQGGYEQYF	TGTGCCAGCAGCTTGTTCCAGGGGGGTTACGAGCAGTACTTC
TRBV2	NA	NA	TRBJ2-5	CASSESSVQETQYF	TGTGCCAGCAGTGAATCGTCTGTGCAAGAGACCCAGTACTTC
TRBV19	NA	NA	TRBJ2-5	CASSKGLRYQETQYF	TGTGCCAGTAGTAAAGGCCTACGGTACCAAGAGACCCAGTACTTC
TRBV10-3	NA	NA	TRBJ2-3	CAISAPDREGTDTQYF	TGTGCCATCAGTGCCCCGGACAGGGAGGGAACAGATACGCAGTATTTT
TRBV14	NA	NA	TRBJ2-1	CASSQGEVAEQFF	TGTGCCAGCAGCCAAGGGGAGGTCGCTGAGCAGTTCTTC
TRBV28	NA	TRBD2	TRBJ2-1	CASRFSGGAEFF	TGTGCCAGCAGATTTAGCGGGGGGGCGGAGTTCTTC
TRBV6-1	NA	NA	TRBJ2-7	CASSEALAGASSYEQYF	TGTGCCAGCAGTGAAGCGCTTGCGGGGGCCAGCTCCTACGAGCAGTACTTC
TRBV5-5	NA	TRBD1	TRBJ1-1	CASSFLPMTGGSNTEAFF	TGTGCCAGCAGCTTCCTCCCTATGACAGGGGGCTCGAACACTGAAGCTTTCTTT